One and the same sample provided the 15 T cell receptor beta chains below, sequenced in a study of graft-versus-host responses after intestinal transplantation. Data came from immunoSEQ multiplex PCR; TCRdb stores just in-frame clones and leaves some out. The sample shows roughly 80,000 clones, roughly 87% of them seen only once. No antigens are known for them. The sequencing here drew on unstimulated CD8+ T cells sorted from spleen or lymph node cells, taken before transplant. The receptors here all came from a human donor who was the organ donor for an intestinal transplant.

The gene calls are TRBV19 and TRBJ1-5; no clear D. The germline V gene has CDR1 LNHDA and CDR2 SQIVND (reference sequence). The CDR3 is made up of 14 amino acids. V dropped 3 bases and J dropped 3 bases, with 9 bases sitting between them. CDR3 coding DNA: TGTGCCAGTAGTATTAGCATTCCCAATCAGCCCCAGCATTTT. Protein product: CASSISIPNQPQHF.

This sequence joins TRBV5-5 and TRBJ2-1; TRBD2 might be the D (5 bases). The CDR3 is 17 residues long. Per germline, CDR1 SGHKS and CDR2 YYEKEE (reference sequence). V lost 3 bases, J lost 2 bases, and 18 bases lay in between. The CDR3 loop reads CASSSGLTAYPYNEQFF. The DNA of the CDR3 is TGTGCCAGCAGCTCGGGGTTAACAGCGTACCCCTACAATGAGCAGTTCTTC.

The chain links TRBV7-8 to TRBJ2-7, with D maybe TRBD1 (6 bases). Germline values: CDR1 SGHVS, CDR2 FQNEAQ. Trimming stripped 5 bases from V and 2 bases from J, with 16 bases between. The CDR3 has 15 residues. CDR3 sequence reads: CASSPGRDKTYEQYF. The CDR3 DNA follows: TGTGCCAGCAGCCCAGGACGGGACAAGACCTACGAGCAGTACTTC.

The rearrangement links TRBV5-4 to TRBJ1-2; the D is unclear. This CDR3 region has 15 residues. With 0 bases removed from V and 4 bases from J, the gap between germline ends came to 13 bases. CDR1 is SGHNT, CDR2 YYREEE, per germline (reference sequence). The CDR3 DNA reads TGTGCCAGCAGCTTGGCCTCGGCCCTGCTCTATGGCTACACCTTC. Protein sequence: CASSLASALLYGYTF.

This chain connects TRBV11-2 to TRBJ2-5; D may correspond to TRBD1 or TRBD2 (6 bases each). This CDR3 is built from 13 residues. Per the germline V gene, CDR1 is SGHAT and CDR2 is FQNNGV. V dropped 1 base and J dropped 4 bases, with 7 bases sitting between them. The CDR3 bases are TGTGCCAGCAGCTTAGGGGGGGCAGAGACCCAGTACTTC. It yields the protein CASSLGGAETQYF.

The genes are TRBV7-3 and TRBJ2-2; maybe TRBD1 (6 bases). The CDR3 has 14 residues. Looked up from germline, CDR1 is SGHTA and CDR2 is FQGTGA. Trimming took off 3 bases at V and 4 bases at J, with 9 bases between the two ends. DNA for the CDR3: TGTGCCAGCAGCTTCATGACAGGCACCGGGGAGCTGTTTTTT. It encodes CASSFMTGTGELFF.

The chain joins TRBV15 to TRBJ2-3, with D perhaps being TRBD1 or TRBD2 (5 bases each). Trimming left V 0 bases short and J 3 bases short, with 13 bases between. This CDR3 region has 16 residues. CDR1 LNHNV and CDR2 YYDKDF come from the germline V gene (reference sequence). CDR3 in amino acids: CATSRDPGRKTDTQYF. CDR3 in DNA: TGTGCCACCAGCAGAGATCCGGGACGGAAGACAGATACGCAGTATTTT.

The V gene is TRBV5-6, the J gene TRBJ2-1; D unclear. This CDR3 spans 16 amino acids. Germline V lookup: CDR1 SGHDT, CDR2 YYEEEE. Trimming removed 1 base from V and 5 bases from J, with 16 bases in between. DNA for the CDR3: TGTGCCAGCAGCTTGACTTTAGTTGCTCTCAACAATGAGCAGTTCTTC. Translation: CASSLTLVALNNEQFF.

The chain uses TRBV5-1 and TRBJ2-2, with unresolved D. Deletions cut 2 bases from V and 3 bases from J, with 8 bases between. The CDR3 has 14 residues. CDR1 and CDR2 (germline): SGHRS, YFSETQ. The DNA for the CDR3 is TGCGCCAGCAGCTTACCGGAAGACACCGGGGAGCTGTTTTTT. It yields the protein CASSLPEDTGELFF.

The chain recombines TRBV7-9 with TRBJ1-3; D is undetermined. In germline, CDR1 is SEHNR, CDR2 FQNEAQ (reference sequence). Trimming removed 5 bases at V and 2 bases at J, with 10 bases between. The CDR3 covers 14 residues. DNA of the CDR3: TGTGCCAGCAGCCCATCCGGTCCTGGAAACACCATATATTTT. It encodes CASSPSGPGNTIYF.

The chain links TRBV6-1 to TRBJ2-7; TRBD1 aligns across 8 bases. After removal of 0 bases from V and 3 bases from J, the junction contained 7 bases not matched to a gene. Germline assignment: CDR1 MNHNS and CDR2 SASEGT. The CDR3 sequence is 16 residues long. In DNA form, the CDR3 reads TGTGCCAGCAGTGAAGCGCGGGCAGGGGGCCACTACGAGCAGTACTTC. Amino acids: CASSEARAGGHYEQYF.

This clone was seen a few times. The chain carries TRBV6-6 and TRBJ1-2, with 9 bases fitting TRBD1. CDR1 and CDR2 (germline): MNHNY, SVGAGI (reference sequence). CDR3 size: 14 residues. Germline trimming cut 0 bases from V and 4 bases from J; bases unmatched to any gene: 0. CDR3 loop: CASSYSTGGYGYTF. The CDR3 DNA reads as TGTGCCAGCAGTTACTCGACAGGGGGCTATGGCTACACCTTC.

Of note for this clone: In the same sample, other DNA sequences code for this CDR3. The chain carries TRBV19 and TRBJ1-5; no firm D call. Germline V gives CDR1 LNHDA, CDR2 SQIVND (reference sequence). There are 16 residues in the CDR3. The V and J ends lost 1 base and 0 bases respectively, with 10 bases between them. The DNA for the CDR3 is TGTGCCAGTAGTATAGGGACTCCTTATAGCAATCAGCCCCAGCATTTT. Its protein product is CASSIGTPYSNQPQHF. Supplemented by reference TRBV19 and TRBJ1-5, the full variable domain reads DGGITQSPKYLFRKEGQNVTLSCEQNLNHDAMYWYRQDPGQGLRLIYYSQIVNDFQKGDIAEGYSVSREKKESFPLTVTSAQKNPTAFYLCASSIGTPYSNQPQHFGDGTRLSIL.

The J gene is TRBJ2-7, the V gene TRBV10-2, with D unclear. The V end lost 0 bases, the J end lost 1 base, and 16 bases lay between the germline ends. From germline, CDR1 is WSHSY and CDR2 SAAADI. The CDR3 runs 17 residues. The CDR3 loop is CASSESLRLVKSYEQYF. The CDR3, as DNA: TGCGCCAGCAGTGAGTCGTTAAGATTAGTCAAATCCTACGAGCAGTACTTC.

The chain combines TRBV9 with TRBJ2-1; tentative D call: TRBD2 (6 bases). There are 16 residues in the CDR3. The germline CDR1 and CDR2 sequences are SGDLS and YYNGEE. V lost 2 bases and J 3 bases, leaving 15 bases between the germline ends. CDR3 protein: CASSVGRGGNYNEQFF. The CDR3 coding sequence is TGTGCCAGCAGCGTCGGGCGTGGGGGGAACTACAATGAGCAGTTCTTC.